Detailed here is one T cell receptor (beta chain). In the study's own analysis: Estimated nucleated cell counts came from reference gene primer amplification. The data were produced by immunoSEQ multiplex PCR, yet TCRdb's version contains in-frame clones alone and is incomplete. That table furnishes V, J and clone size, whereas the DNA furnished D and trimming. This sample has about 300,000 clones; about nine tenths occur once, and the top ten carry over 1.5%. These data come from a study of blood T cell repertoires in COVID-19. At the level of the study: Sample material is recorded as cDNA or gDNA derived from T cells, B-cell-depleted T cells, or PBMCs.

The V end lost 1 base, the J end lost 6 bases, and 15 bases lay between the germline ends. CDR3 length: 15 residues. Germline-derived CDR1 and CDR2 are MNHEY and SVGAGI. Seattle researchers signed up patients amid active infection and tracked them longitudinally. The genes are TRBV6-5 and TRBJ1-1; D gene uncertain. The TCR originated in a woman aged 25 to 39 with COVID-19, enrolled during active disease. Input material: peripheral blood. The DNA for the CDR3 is TGTGCCAGCAGTTACTTGGCAGGCCACCAGGCTGAAGCTTTCTTT. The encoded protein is CASSYLAGHQAEAFF.